The 23 T cell receptor beta chains in this list originate from one sample, sequenced in a study of blood T cell repertoires in COVID-19. The data were produced by immunoSEQ multiplex PCR, yet TCRdb's version contains in-frame clones alone and is incomplete. The table lists 65,000 or so clones, under 90% of them singletons. Source material: peripheral blood. The receptors come from a man aged 45-65 years with active COVID-19.

The chain has TRBV10-1 and TRBJ2-5, with TRBD2 identical over 11 bases. CDR1 and CDR2 (germline): WNHNN, SYGVQD (reference sequence). The CDR3 is 15 amino acids. Trimming at V came to 0 bases and at J to 5 bases, leaving 2 bases not matched to a gene. The CDR3 region is CASSESTSGGETQYF. The CDR3 nucleotides read TGCGCCAGCAGTGAGTCTACTAGCGGGGGTGAGACCCAGTACTTC.

V usage is TRBV6-5 and J usage is TRBJ1-4; tentatively, D is TRBD1 (5 bases). There are 14 residues in the CDR3. Deletions cut 5 bases from V and 5 bases from J, with 12 bases between. Looked up from germline, CDR1 is MNHEY and CDR2 is SVGAGI. The CDR3 DNA reads TGTGCCAGCAGTCATCCGGGGGTGAATGAAAAACTGTTTTTT. Translated, it gives CASSHPGVNEKLFF.

This clone has more than one count but fewer than ten. The CDR3 sequence is CAISERGDRLGGDTQYF. The CDR3 DNA reads as TGTGCCATCAGTGAGAGGGGGGACAGGCTGGGAGGGGATACGCAGTATTTT. The chain recombines TRBV10-3 with TRBJ2-3, with a weak D call TRBD1 (8 bases). CDR3 size: 17 residues. The V gene's germline CDR1 is ENHRY and CDR2 SYGVKD. V shed 2 bases and J shed 6 bases, with 21 bases lying between them.

Here the CDR3 DNA reads TGTGCCAGCAGTCGACTAGCGGGAGGGCCCGATGAGCAGTTCTTC. As protein: CASSRLAGGPDEQFF. The gene calls are TRBV2 and TRBJ2-1; 14 positions agree with TRBD2. The V and J ends lost 5 bases and 8 bases, in that order; junction bases with no gene match: 5. The CDR3 loop spans 15 amino acids. Per germline, CDR1 SNHLY and CDR2 FYNNEI.

The chain uses TRBV5-1 and TRBJ2-5; D is ambiguous. Germline CDR1 and CDR2: SGHRS and YFSETQ. V lost 3 bases and J lost 5, with 20 bases in between. This CDR3 is 16 amino acids long. CDR3 loop: CASSSLAGAVRETQYF. CDR3 nucleotides: TGCGCCAGCAGCTCCTTGGCCGGAGCTGTCCGTGAGACCCAGTACTTC.

This clone was detected a few times. Within the sample, other DNA sequences also encode this same CDR3. This sequence joins TRBV6-5 and TRBJ1-4, with D hard to call. CDR3 length: 14 residues. Per the germline V gene, CDR1 is MNHEY and CDR2 is SVGAGI. The V gene lost 0 bases and the J gene lost 6 bases, with 8 bases spanning the gap. The CDR3 DNA follows: TGTGCCAGCAGTTACTCCCGGCGGGATGAAAAACTGTTTTTT. As protein: CASSYSRRDEKLFF.

The J gene is TRBJ2-7, the V gene TRBV4-3; TRBD2 matches 14 bases. Unmatched junction bases numbered 7, after V lost 4 bases and J lost 5 bases. Germline CDR1 is LGHNA and CDR2 is YSLEER. This CDR3 is 16 amino acids long. For the CDR3, the DNA is TGCGCCAGCAGCCCGGGACTAGCGGGAGTCAGGGACGAGCAGTACTTC. Translation gives CASSPGLAGVRDEQYF.

The V call is TRBV5-1, the J call TRBJ1-2; TRBD1 might be the D (5 bases). Germline V gene data show CDR1 as SGHRS and CDR2 as YFSETQ. The CDR3 is 21 amino acids. The V end lost 0 bases, the J end lost 3 bases, and 30 bases lay between the germline ends. The CDR3 sequence is CASSLVSISGAFAGSDYGYTF. CDR3 bases: TGCGCCAGCAGCTTGGTTTCCATTAGCGGGGCTTTCGCCGGATCGGACTATGGCTACACCTTC.

The chain uses TRBV2 and TRBJ2-2; 11 nucleotides match TRBD1. The CDR3 sequence is 15 residues long. With V trimmed by 6 bases and J by 4 bases, 4 bases remained unmatched. CDR1 is SNHLY and CDR2 is FYNNEI in the germline V gene. CDR3 protein: CASRWDRGATGELFF. The CDR3 nucleotides are TGTGCCAGCAGATGGGACAGGGGGGCCACCGGGGAGCTGTTTTTT.

This clone turned up a few times. The V and J genes are TRBV18 and TRBJ1-1, with 9 bases fitting TRBD1. Unmatched junction bases numbered 3, after V lost 7 bases and J lost 3 bases. The CDR3 loop spans 13 amino acids. Germline CDR1 reads KGHSH; CDR2 reads LQKENI. DNA for the CDR3: TGTGCCAGCTTTAGGGACAGGGACACTGAAGCTTTCTTT. Translation gives CASFRDRDTEAFF.

CDR3 region: CASSDSMNTEAFF. The CDR3 nucleotides are TGTGCCAGCAGCGACAGCATGAACACTGAAGCTTTCTTT. The genes are TRBV6-6 and TRBJ1-1, with TRBD1 as a possible D gene (5 bases). This CDR3 has 13 residues. Germline V gene data show CDR1 as MNHNY and CDR2 as SVGAGI (reference sequence). Between the trimmed V and J ends, which lost 6 bases and 0 bases, there was a span of 8 bases.

The genes are TRBV2 and TRBJ1-1; TRBD1 matches 7 bases. After removal of 7 bases from V and 3 bases from J, the junction contained 5 bases not matched to a gene. This CDR3 has 13 amino acids. Germline CDR1 is SNHLY and CDR2 is FYNNEI. CDR3 DNA: TGTGCCAGCATCTCGGGACAGCACACTGAAGCTTTCTTT. It specifies CASISGQHTEAFF.

CDR3 loop: CASSFGTENSPLHF. For the CDR3, the DNA is TGTGCCAGCAGCTTTGGGACAGAGAATTCACCCCTCCACTTT. The chain carries TRBV6-5 and TRBJ1-6; TRBD1 agrees at 7 bases. J was trimmed by 7 bases and V by 6 bases; bases with no gene match: 6. Per germline, CDR1 MNHEY and CDR2 SVGAGI. The CDR3 loop spans 14 amino acids.

The chain links TRBV7-2 to TRBJ2-1; D perhaps matches TRBD2 (5 bases). With 5 bases removed from V and 7 bases from J, the gap between germline ends came to 15 bases. This CDR3 spans 14 amino acids. The germline CDR1 and CDR2 sequences are SGHTA and FQGNSA. The CDR3 DNA sequence: TGTGCCAGCAGCCATAGTGGGGAGCGAAATGAGCAGTTCTTC. Encoded protein: CASSHSGERNEQFF.

V is TRBV5-8 and J is TRBJ2-3; no clear D. Per germline, CDR1 SGHTS and CDR2 YDEGEE. The V and J ends lost 4 bases and 0 bases respectively, with 15 bases between them. The CDR3 has 16 amino acids. The DNA for the CDR3 is TGTGCCAGCAGCGTCGGTCGTTTATCTAGCACAGATACGCAGTATTTT. Amino acids: CASSVGRLSSTDTQYF.

V gene TRBV30 combines with J gene TRBJ2-1; D is possibly TRBD2 (5 bases). Trimming removed 5 bases at V and 5 bases at J, with 19 bases between. The CDR3 has 15 residues. The germline gives CDR1 GTSNPN, CDR2 SVGIG (reference sequence). The CDR3 bases are TGTGCCTGGGGTAAGGTGGCTAGCATCCACAATGAGCAGTTCTTC. Its translation: CAWGKVASIHNEQFF.

The chain links TRBV24-1 to TRBJ2-1, with D possibly matching TRBD1 (7 bases). The CDR3 totals 16 residues. The ends were cut back, 1 base at V and 7 bases at J, with 16 bases in the middle. Per the germline V gene, CDR1 is KGHDR and CDR2 is SFDVKD. CDR3 nucleotide sequence: TGTGCCACCAGTGATTTTTCGCAGGGGGGTAGGAATGAGCAGTTCTTC. This gives the protein CATSDFSQGGRNEQFF.

This clone was seen a handful of times. The gene calls are TRBV18 and TRBJ2-7; no clear D. This CDR3 has 13 amino acids. Germline V gene lookup returns CDR1 KGHSH and CDR2 LQKENI. V lost 3 bases, J lost 6 bases, and 12 bases lay in between. The CDR3 coding sequence is TGTGCCAGCTCACCCTCTACTCCGCCCGAGCAGTACTTC. Protein sequence: CASSPSTPPEQYF.

This clone was seen a single time. V is TRBV6-2 or TRBV6-3 and J is TRBJ2-3; 7 nucleotides agree with TRBD2. Germline loops: CDR1 MNHEY, CDR2 SVGEGT. This CDR3 is built from 16 residues. Trimming cost V 6 bases and J 2 bases; bases outside gene matches: 11. CDR3 nucleotide sequence: TGTGCCAGCAGCCCTGTAGCGGGCCCTCTCACAGATACGCAGTATTTT. Amino acid sequence: CASSPVAGPLTDTQYF.

This clone turned up a few times. The genes are TRBV9 and TRBJ2-7; a possible D gene is TRBD1 (6 bases). CDR3 length: 14 amino acids. The V end was cut by 2 bases, the J end by 1 base, with 10 bases between. Per germline, CDR1 SGDLS and CDR2 YYNGEE. CDR3 sequence reads: CASSVRGGSYEQYF. The CDR3 region has the DNA TGTGCCAGCAGCGTCCGAGGGGGTTCCTACGAGCAGTACTTC.

This clone showed up just once. The chain links TRBV4-2 to TRBJ2-5; no clear D gene. This CDR3 spans 15 amino acids. CDR1 and CDR2 (germline): LGHNA, YNFKEQ. Trimming took 1 base from V and 2 from J, leaving 11 bases between them. CDR3 in amino acids: CASSQGSGGQETQYF. In DNA form, the CDR3 reads TGTGCCAGCAGCCAAGGGTCTGGCGGTCAAGAGACCCAGTACTTC.

J is TRBJ2-5 and V is TRBV7-3; 9 bases align to TRBD2. Germline CDR1 and CDR2: SGHTA and FQGTGA. The CDR3 extends over 16 amino acids. With 5 bases clipped from V and 5 bases from J, the junction kept 12 bases outside the gene matches. The CDR3 nucleotides read TGTGCCAGCAGCGCCGTCGGAGCGGGGGGCCTTGAGACCCAGTACTTC. Protein: CASSAVGAGGLETQYF.

J is TRBJ2-1 and V is TRBV9, with D unclear. CDR3 length: 12 residues. Germline CDR1 SGDLS, CDR2 YYNGEE. Trimming took 4 bases from V and 4 from J, leaving 6 bases between them. The CDR3 nucleotides are TGTGCCAGCAGCTCCCCTTACAATGAGCAGTTCTTC. Translation: CASSSPYNEQFF.